The table lists the clone carrying this T cell receptor beta chain with many counts. The antigen is not known. This record belongs to a study of CD8 T cells in ankylosing spondylitis. Each CDR3 protein is one row after TCRdb ran MiXCR on the 5' RACE reads. This sample has about 540,000 distinct CDR3 sequences, with roughly 13% found just once. Regarding the study as a whole: A TCR beta motif of fewer than 10 highly homologous variants seemed to mark ankylosing spondylitis blood.

The CDR3 covers 14 residues. V lost 6 bases to trimming and J lost 3 bases; unmatched junction nucleotides: 5. Germline V gene data show CDR1 as ENHRY and CDR2 as SYGVKD. This sequence joins TRBV10-3 and TRBJ2-3, with 8 nucleotides matching TRBD2. This sequence was found in a male donor with ankylosing spondylitis. The sequenced sample consisted of blood, either unsorted or a sorted T cell fraction (not recorded which). The CDR3 bases are TGTGCCATCAGAAATAGCGGGATGACAGATACGCAGTATTTT. This sequence encodes CAIRNSGMTDTQYF.